One and the same sample provided the 2 T cell receptor beta chains below, sequenced in a study of T cell clusters in autoimmune cytopenias. Each sample's input was roughly 230 ng genomic DNA, some 38,000 genome equivalents. TRB rearrangements were amplified by touch-down multiplex PCR with mixed TRB-A/B primers. With the multiplex PCR reads reprocessed, TCRdb shows one record per CDR3 protein and no DNA. The sample's table shows a few thousand distinct CDR3 sequences. These records were also assigned to another study, of T cell repertoires in aging, cancer and after chemotherapy.

The specimen sequenced was peripheral blood. All receptors derive from a human donor in good health.

This clonotype is medium-sized by frequency. This chain links TRBV19 with TRBJ2-2; checking the TCRdb D call of TRBD2 is not possible without DNA. This CDR3 region has 16 residues. Germline lookup yields CDR1 LNHDA and CDR2 SQIVND (reference sequence). CDR3: CASSIVLAGGPGELFF.

This clonotype registers medium-sized by frequency. The chain couples TRBV30 to TRBJ2-6; TCRdb names TRBD1, which stays unverified in the absence of DNA. Germline CDR1 reads GTSNPN; CDR2 reads SVGIG (reference sequence). The CDR3 is made up of 15 amino acids. Here the CDR3 reads CACGLLGAGANVLTF.